This passage covers 8 T cell receptor beta chains from one sample sequenced in a study of CD8+CD57+ T cells in acquired aplastic anemia. TCR beta VDJ and CDR3 profiles were obtained from a genomic DNA template. Each CDR3 protein is one row after TCRdb ran MiXCR on the reads. The data hold roughly 190,000 distinct CDR3 sequences, with roughly 56% observed a single time. Source material: sorted CD4+, CD8+, or CD8+CD57+ T cells (not recorded which) from PBMCs. These TCRs come from a human donor in good health, serving as a control.

The V call is TRBV7-2, the J call TRBJ1-5; D not certain. Near its end, the DNA agrees better with TRBJ2-3, so the J call may be wrong. CDR3 length: 15 residues. Germline V gene lookup returns CDR1 SGHTA and CDR2 FQGNSA. In DNA, the CDR3 is TGTGCCAGCAGCTTAGTCGGGCAGATCACAGATACGCAGTATTTT. Residues: CASSLVGQITDTQYF.

Here the CDR3 DNA reads TGTGCCATCAGTCCGGGACAGGGGGCGGTAGATACGCAGTATTTT. This sequence encodes CAISPGQGAVDTQYF. The genes are TRBV10-3 and TRBJ2-3, with TRBD1 identical over 12 bases. The V segment lost 5 bases and the J segment 5 bases; nucleotides outside the gene matches: 5. This CDR3 contains 15 residues. From germline, CDR1 is ENHRY and CDR2 SYGVKD.

The gene calls are TRBV10-2 and TRBJ2-7; 10 bases line up with TRBD2. This CDR3 spans 20 amino acids. Germline V CDR1 and CDR2: WSHSY, SAAADI. V dropped 7 bases and J dropped 0; count of bases not matched to a gene: 21. The CDR3 region has the DNA TGCGCCAGCAACGCCAGCAGCCAACCCTTGGTAGCGGGGGGCTCCTACGAGCAGTACTTC. Its translation is CASNASSQPLVAGGSYEQYF.

This clonotype appeared many times. The V gene is TRBV20-1, the J gene TRBJ1-2, with 11 nucleotides matching TRBD1. Germline trimming cut 4 bases from V and 8 bases from J; bases unmatched to any gene: 9. This CDR3 comprises 14 residues. The germline V gene encodes CDR1 DFQATT and CDR2 SNEGSKA (reference sequence). In DNA form, the CDR3 reads TGCAGTGCTAACCCCGGACAGGGGGCGCGGGGCTACACCTTC. Amino acid sequence: CSANPGQGARGYTF.

V and J are TRBV2 and TRBJ1-1; D gene unclear. There are 13 residues in the CDR3. Germline CDR1 and CDR2: SNHLY and FYNNEI. Trimming shortened V by 11 bases and J by 5 bases, and 18 bases separated the two germline ends. This chain's CDR3 is CADTAGEKTEAFF. CDR3 in DNA: TGTGCCGATACCGCCGGGGAGAAGACTGAAGCTTTCTTT. Full variable domain (missing parts from reference TRBV2 and TRBJ1-1): EPEVTQTPSHQVTQMGQEVILRCVPISNHLYFYWYRQILGQKVEFLVSFYNNEISEKSEIFDDQFSVERPDGSNFTLKIRSTKLEDSAMYFCADTAGEKTEAFFGQGTRLTVV.

This chain connects TRBV24-1 to TRBJ2-7; the D is unclear. Trimming stripped 3 bases from V and 10 bases from J, with 9 bases between. The CDR3 has 11 amino acids. The germline gives CDR1 KGHDR, CDR2 SFDVKD. This chain's CDR3 is CATSDPPGQYF. CDR3 bases: TGTGCCACCAGTGATCCCCCCGGACAGTACTTC.

At least ten counts were recorded for this clonotype. The rearrangement uses TRBV6-1 and TRBJ2-5; D possibly corresponds to TRBD1 (6 bases). V was shortened by 8 bases and J by 6 bases, with 16 bases between the two germline ends. The CDR3 is 13 amino acids. Germline V lookup: CDR1 MNHNS, CDR2 SASEGT. The CDR3 spells CASPTNRDQTQYF. The CDR3 DNA reads as TGTGCCAGCCCGACTAACAGGGATCAGACCCAGTACTTC.

This chain joins TRBV6-1 and TRBJ1-2; D is possibly TRBD1 (5 bases). V lost 6 bases to trimming and J lost 6 bases, with 17 bases between them. In germline, CDR1 is MNHNS, CDR2 SASEGT. The CDR3 has 14 amino acids. CDR3 DNA sequence: TGTGCCAGCAGCCAACCGGGGGTTCCCCATGGCTACACCTTC. Amino acids: CASSQPGVPHGYTF.